Shown below are 6 T cell receptor beta chains from a single sample sequenced in a study of blood T cell repertoires in COVID-19. Sequencing was performed with immunoSEQ multiplex PCR; in TCRdb, only in-frame clones are kept and a portion is missing. The profile shows 300,000 to 350,000 clones, roughly 89% of them singletons. The sequenced sample consisted of PBMCs or T cells enriched from blood (not recorded which). All receptors come from a woman younger than 30 with acute COVID-19.

The rearrangement uses TRBV7-8 and TRBJ2-7; weak D call: TRBD2 (6 bases). CDR3 length: 17 residues. Trimming cost V 5 bases and J 2 bases, with 22 bases left between them. Looked up from germline, CDR1 is SGHVS and CDR2 is FQNEAQ. CDR3 protein: CASSPRRAGSSTYEQYF. Here the CDR3 DNA reads TGTGCCAGCAGCCCCCGCCGGGCGGGAAGCAGCACCTACGAGCAGTACTTC.

V is TRBV9 and J is TRBJ2-1, with TRBD2 as a possible D gene (5 bases). V lost 0 bases and J 8 bases, leaving 6 bases between the germline ends. Germline V lookup: CDR1 SGDLS, CDR2 YYNGEE. The CDR3 contains 12 residues. This CDR3 reads CASSVGADEQFF. CDR3 bases: TGTGCCAGCAGCGTAGGAGCGGATGAGCAGTTCTTC.

V gene TRBV11-2 combines with J gene TRBJ2-7, with 10 bases identical to TRBD1. Germline trimming cut 3 bases from V and 2 bases from J; bases unmatched to any gene: 4. Germline loops: CDR1 SGHAT, CDR2 FQNNGV. CDR3 length: 15 amino acids. CDR3 sequence: CASSLPGQGTYEQYF. As DNA, the CDR3 is TGTGCCAGCAGCTTGCCGGGACAGGGGACCTACGAGCAGTACTTC.

The gene calls are TRBV6-5 and TRBJ2-1; 10 bases align to TRBD1. CDR3 size: 12 residues. Unmatched junction bases numbered 1, after V lost 7 bases and J lost 7 bases. CDR1 and CDR2 from the germline V gene are MNHEY and SVGAGI. CDR3 loop: CASMGQGNEQFF. CDR3 in DNA: TGTGCCAGCATGGGACAGGGGAATGAGCAGTTCTTC.

The J gene is TRBJ2-5, the V gene TRBV28, with TRBD1 as a possible D gene (5 bases). Trimming removed 7 bases at V and 0 bases at J, with 9 bases between. The CDR3 runs to 13 residues. The germline V gene encodes CDR1 MDHEN and CDR2 SYDVKM. The CDR3 DNA follows: TGTGCCAGCACCCCGGACAACCAAGAGACCCAGTACTTC. Amino acids: CASTPDNQETQYF.

V is TRBV4-2 and J is TRBJ2-3, with 10 nucleotides matching TRBD2. V lost 1 base, J lost 2 bases, and 6 bases stayed unmatched. The CDR3 consists of 17 residues. From germline, CDR1 is LGHNA and CDR2 YNFKEQ. Here the CDR3 reads CASSQVRSGRDTDTQYF. CDR3 DNA: TGTGCCAGCAGCCAAGTTAGAAGCGGGAGGGACACAGATACGCAGTATTTT.